This paragraph reports one TCR beta chain. This sample was included in a study of blood T cell repertoires in COVID-19. Study information: Specimens from acute and convalescent COVID-19 originated in the United States, Italy and Spain. From T cells, B-cell-depleted T cells, or PBMCs came the material, which was cDNA or gDNA.

Authors' data handling: The assay estimated nucleated cells by amplifying reference gene primers. The assay was immunoSEQ multiplex PCR, and TCRdb's table has in-frame clones only and misses some. V and J calls and clone size are copied from that table; D and trimming were computed from the DNA. The sample lists just over 15,000 clones; roughly nine tenths were seen once. Source material: peripheral blood. This TCR came from a man aged 55 to 69 with acute or convalescent COVID-19.

In DNA, the CDR3 is TGTGCCAGCAGCTTAAGTGCCGCCGGGACTTTCTCTGGGGCCAACGTCCTGACTTTC. The encoded protein is CASSLSAAGTFSGANVLTF. The chain links TRBV7-9 to TRBJ2-6, with a tentative D call TRBD2 (6 bases). Trimming cost V 2 bases and J 0 bases, with 17 bases left between them. The CDR3 is 19 amino acids. In germline, CDR1 is SEHNR, CDR2 FQNEAQ (reference sequence).